Below, 25 T cell receptor beta chains from the same sample are listed, as sequenced in a study of T cell responses to AZD1222 COVID-19 vaccine. Sequencing used immunoSEQ multiplex PCR; TCRdb keeps in-frame clones, though not all of them. The sample has around 99,000 clones, roughly 90% seen once. The sample in question was peripheral blood, obtained on day 0 of MenACWY control vaccination. All receptors derive from an adult in good health.

J is TRBJ1-5 and V is TRBV11-2; D call uncertain. Germline V gene data show CDR1 as SGHAT and CDR2 as FQNNGV. V lost 3 bases and J lost 0, with 3 bases in between. This CDR3 is 13 amino acids long. The CDR3: CASSLTSNQPQHF. The CDR3 DNA reads as TGTGCCAGCAGCTTGACTAGCAATCAGCCCCAGCATTTT.

The chain combines TRBV18 with TRBJ2-5; TRBD2 matches 8 bases. This CDR3 comprises 13 residues. Germline-derived CDR1 and CDR2 are KGHSH and LQKENI. Losses at the gene ends were 3 bases for V and 3 bases for J; bases not matched to a gene: 0. The CDR3 loop reads CASSPGGEETQYF. CDR3 nucleotide sequence: TGTGCCAGCTCACCCGGGGGGGAAGAGACCCAGTACTTC.

This chain connects TRBV5-1 to TRBJ1-1; D is undetermined. The CDR3 has 13 amino acids. The V end lost 7 bases, the J end lost 4 bases, and 14 bases lay between the germline ends. Germline V lookup: CDR1 SGHRS, CDR2 YFSETQ. CDR3 protein: CASGERVSTEAFF. As DNA, the CDR3 is TGCGCCAGCGGAGAGAGGGTGAGCACTGAAGCTTTCTTT.

This chain joins TRBV5-8 and TRBJ1-6; unclear D gene. The CDR3 contains 15 residues. Germline values: CDR1 SGHTS, CDR2 YDEGEE. The germline V and J ends were trimmed by 2 bases and 7 bases, with 13 bases remaining between them. CDR3 nucleotide sequence: TGTGCCAGCAGCTTTGTTCGGGATGCGAATTCACCCCTCCACTTT. It specifies CASSFVRDANSPLHF. The variable domain in full, with the rest retrieved from reference TRBV5-8 and TRBJ1-6, is EAGVTQSPTHLIKTRGQQATLRCSPISGHTSVYWYQQALGLGLQFLLWYDEGEERNRGNFPPRFSGRQFPNYSSELNVNALELEDSALYLCASSFVRDANSPLHFGNGTRLTVT.

The V call is TRBV30, the J call TRBJ1-1, with no clear D. The CDR3 totals 14 residues. V lost 2 bases to trimming and J lost 1 base, with 11 bases between them. The germline CDR1 and CDR2 sequences are GTSNPN and SVGIG (reference sequence). The CDR3 loop reads CAWSNHGRNTEAFF. Here the CDR3 DNA reads TGTGCCTGGAGTAATCACGGACGGAACACTGAAGCTTTCTTT.

The chain links TRBV28 to TRBJ1-1; a possible D gene is TRBD1 (6 bases). Deletions cut 4 bases from V and 1 base from J, with 13 bases between. This CDR3 has 15 residues. The germline V gene encodes CDR1 MDHEN and CDR2 SYDVKM. The CDR3 loop is CASSSPGGPNTEAFF. For the CDR3, the DNA is TGTGCCAGCAGTTCCCCCGGGGGCCCGAACACTGAAGCTTTCTTT. Looking up the rest from reference TRBV28 and TRBJ1-1 gives the full variable domain: DVKVTQSSRYLVKRTGEKVFLECVQDMDHENMFWYRQDPGLGLRLIYFSYDVKMKEKGDIPEGYSVSREKKERFSLILESASTNQTSMYLCASSSPGGPNTEAFFGQGTRLTVV.

V gene TRBV2 combines with J gene TRBJ1-2; a weak D match, TRBD1 (5 bases). In germline, CDR1 is SNHLY, CDR2 FYNNEI. The CDR3 contains 12 residues. Trimming took 10 bases from V and 5 from J, leaving 14 bases between them. For the CDR3, the DNA is TGTGCCACTCCGGGACCGGGATATGGCTACACCTTC. Its protein is CATPGPGYGYTF.

This clone is a singleton in its sample. The chain couples TRBV5-8 to TRBJ1-5, with a weak D call TRBD1 (6 bases). Trimming removed 2 bases at V and 5 bases at J, with 17 bases between. Germline loops: CDR1 SGHTS, CDR2 YDEGEE. The CDR3 consists of 16 residues. This CDR3 is CASSFISRGWYQPQHF. CDR3 DNA: TGTGCCAGCAGCTTCATTTCCAGGGGATGGTATCAGCCCCAGCATTTT.

The rearrangement links TRBV28 to TRBJ1-4, with D possibly matching TRBD1 (6 bases). V lost 4 bases and J 7 bases, leaving 16 bases between the germline ends. CDR1 is MDHEN, CDR2 SYDVKM, per germline. The CDR3 has 15 residues. The CDR3 protein is CASSSQQGRGEKLFF. CDR3 nucleotides: TGTGCCAGCAGTTCGCAACAGGGTAGGGGTGAAAAACTGTTTTTT. Using reference TRBV28 and TRBJ1-4 for the parts outside the CDR3, the full variable domain is DVKVTQSSRYLVKRTGEKVFLECVQDMDHENMFWYRQDPGLGLRLIYFSYDVKMKEKGDIPEGYSVSREKKERFSLILESASTNQTSMYLCASSSQQGRGEKLFFGSGTQLSVL.

The rearrangement links TRBV6-6 to TRBJ2-7; no clear D. Trimming removed 4 bases at V and 2 bases at J, with 9 bases between. The CDR3 runs to 13 residues. Per germline, CDR1 MNHNY and CDR2 SVGAGI (reference sequence). DNA of the CDR3: TGTGCCAGCAGTTCGGGTTCCACCTACGAGCAGTACTTC. Protein sequence: CASSSGSTYEQYF.

In this sample, this clone turned up a few times. The CDR3 loop reads CASSGTNTGELFF. The DNA of the CDR3 is TGTGCCAGCAGTGGGACAAACACCGGGGAGCTGTTTTTT. This sequence joins TRBV6-4 and TRBJ2-2, with D possibly TRBD1 on 5 matching bases. CDR1 is MRHNA and CDR2 is SNTAGT in the germline V gene. The CDR3 length is 13 residues. Trimming pared 4 bases from V and 2 bases from J, leaving 5 bases between.

The gene calls are TRBV7-2 and TRBJ1-3; D unclear. The germline V gene encodes CDR1 SGHTA and CDR2 FQGNSA. Trimming stripped 5 bases from V and 4 bases from J, with 15 bases between. There are 15 residues in the CDR3. CDR3 bases: TGTGCCAGCAGCCGGAGGGTCTCGGGAGGAAACACCATATATTTT. Protein: CASSRRVSGGNTIYF.

The chain carries TRBV20-1 and TRBJ1-1; D call uncertain. Germline CDR1 reads DFQATT; CDR2 reads SNEGSKA (reference sequence). The CDR3 totals 11 residues. Between the trimmed V and J ends, which lost 6 bases and 5 bases, there was a span of 10 bases. The CDR3 here is CSAQRFTEAFF. The CDR3 nucleotides read TGCAGTGCACAGAGGTTTACTGAAGCTTTCTTT.

The chain links TRBV14 to TRBJ2-1; 7 nucleotides agree with TRBD2. The CDR3 runs 16 residues. After removal of 1 base from V and 10 bases from J, the junction contained 13 bases not matched to a gene. Germline V gives CDR1 SGHDN, CDR2 FVKESK. This CDR3 is CASSQAGGGPWREQFF. CDR3 bases: TGTGCCAGCAGCCAAGCGGGCGGGGGACCTTGGCGGGAGCAGTTCTTC.

The chain is built from TRBV19 and TRBJ1-5; D remains unclear. The V and J ends lost 6 bases and 0 bases respectively, with 3 bases between them. The CDR3 extends over 12 amino acids. Germline CDR1 is LNHDA and CDR2 is SQIVND (reference sequence). CDR3 loop: CASRDSNQPQHF. DNA for the CDR3: TGTGCCAGTAGGGATAGCAATCAGCCCCAGCATTTT.

The chain recombines TRBV28 with TRBJ2-5; TRBD2 might be the D (5 bases). There are 16 residues in the CDR3. From germline, CDR1 is MDHEN and CDR2 SYDVKM. The V end lost 5 bases, the J end lost 0 bases, and 16 bases lay between the germline ends. This CDR3 is CASSEGGPYYQETQYF. The CDR3 DNA is TGTGCCAGCAGTGAAGGCGGGCCCTACTACCAAGAGACCCAGTACTTC.

This chain connects TRBV30 to TRBJ1-2; D not resolved. Germline V gives CDR1 GTSNPN, CDR2 SVGIG (reference sequence). The CDR3 covers 16 residues. The germline V and J ends were trimmed by 1 base and 3 bases, with 18 bases remaining between them. For the CDR3, the DNA is TGTGCCTGGAGTGCGGGAATTAGTTTGGAAGACTATGGCTACACCTTC. The encoded protein is CAWSAGISLEDYGYTF.

The chain couples TRBV2 to TRBJ1-2, with TRBD1 identical over 7 bases. The CDR3 has 13 amino acids. Unmatched junction bases numbered 5, after V lost 2 bases and J lost 8 bases. Germline CDR1 is SNHLY and CDR2 is FYNNEI. The CDR3, as DNA: TGTGCCAGCAGTGAATTGATCAGGGGGGGCTACACCTTC. As protein: CASSELIRGGYTF.

The rearrangement links TRBV28 to TRBJ1-4; weak D call: TRBD1 (6 bases). This CDR3 has 14 amino acids. The V and J ends lost 3 bases and 7 bases respectively, with 12 bases between them. Germline V gene data show CDR1 as MDHEN and CDR2 as SYDVKM. The CDR3 loop is CASSFGQGSEKLFF. CDR3 DNA sequence: TGTGCCAGCAGTTTCGGGCAGGGGAGTGAAAAACTGTTTTTT.

J is TRBJ1-1 and V is TRBV7-8; D possibly corresponds to TRBD1 (5 bases). This CDR3 has 14 residues. The germline gives CDR1 SGHVS, CDR2 FQNEAQ. V was cut by 5 bases and J by 0 bases, with 10 bases left in between. The CDR3 nucleotides are TGTGCCAGCAGCCGCATGGACATGAACACTGAAGCTTTCTTT. It specifies CASSRMDMNTEAFF.

The genes are TRBV19 and TRBJ2-1; 10 bases are a match to TRBD2. The germline gives CDR1 LNHDA, CDR2 SQIVND (reference sequence). The CDR3 consists of 16 residues. Losses at the gene ends were 0 bases for V and 10 bases for J; bases not matched to a gene: 9. The CDR3 region is CASSIDISGRAGEQFF. For the CDR3, the DNA is TGTGCCAGTAGTATAGATATCAGCGGGAGGGCCGGAGAGCAGTTCTTC.

The CDR3 DNA reads TGTGCCACCTGCCGGGGCCAAAACACCGGGGAGCTGTTTTTT. Translation: CATCRGQNTGELFF. J is TRBJ2-2 and V is TRBV24-1; D may match TRBD1 or TRBD2 (5 bases each). V lost 9 bases, J lost 2 bases, and 12 bases lay in between. This CDR3 spans 14 amino acids. Germline V gene lookup returns CDR1 KGHDR and CDR2 SFDVKD.

V gene TRBV15 combines with J gene TRBJ1-2; maybe TRBD1 (5 bases). The V gene's germline CDR1 is LNHNV and CDR2 YYDKDF (reference sequence). The CDR3 is 16 amino acids. Trimming shortened V by 1 base and J by 4 bases, and 16 bases separated the two germline ends. CDR3 loop: CATSRGRDAGSYGYTF. In nucleotides, the CDR3 is TGTGCCACCAGCAGAGGACGGGACGCCGGGTCCTATGGCTACACCTTC.

V usage is TRBV6-5 and J usage is TRBJ2-4; the D gene is possibly TRBD2 (7 bases). V gave up 0 bases and J gave up 7 bases, with 13 bases separating them. The CDR3 is 15 residues long. The germline V gene encodes CDR1 MNHEY and CDR2 SVGAGI. Here the CDR3 reads CASSYSPGGANIQYF. In DNA form, the CDR3 reads TGTGCCAGCAGTTACTCTCCGGGGGGCGCGAACATTCAGTACTTC.

The J gene is TRBJ2-7, the V gene TRBV10-3; D gene ambiguous. Trimming left V 2 bases short and J 2 bases short, with 10 bases between. CDR3 length: 14 amino acids. Germline loops: CDR1 ENHRY, CDR2 SYGVKD. Written as DNA, the CDR3 is TGTGCCATCAGTGAGGGAAGTTGGGCCTACGAGCAGTACTTC. This codes for CAISEGSWAYEQYF.